This T cell receptor beta chain was sequenced for a study of human T cells and chemical hapten exposure. Whole-study results and caveats: Sensitization with DPC brought no change to TCRs above 1 in 1000 in frequency.

There are 16 residues in the CDR3. V trimming: 4 bases; J trimming: 5 bases; junction bases outside the gene matches: 11. Germline loops: CDR1 SEHNR, CDR2 FQNEAQ (reference sequence). TCRdb fed the RACE reads into MiXCR, producing one record per CDR3 protein. Of 250,000 to 300,000 distinct CDR3 sequences in the sample, 7.7% were seen once. This sample's time point: pre-sensitization, week 0. As to treatment: therapeutic diphenylcyclopropenone sensitization with weekly scalp DPC. This clonotype was seen only a few times. Its matching antigen is unknown. This receptor was taken from a man between 18 and 29 years old with alopecia areata. Some clones in this sample may be carry-over from other donors' samples. Sequencing was performed on whole blood, taken in connection with sensitization to the hapten diphenylcyclopropenone (DPC). The J gene is TRBJ1-1, the V gene TRBV7-9; 9 bases align to TRBD1. The CDR3: CASSSTGGAKGTEAFF. Written as DNA, the CDR3 is TGTGCCAGCAGCTCCACAGGGGGCGCAAAGGGGACTGAAGCTTTCTTT.